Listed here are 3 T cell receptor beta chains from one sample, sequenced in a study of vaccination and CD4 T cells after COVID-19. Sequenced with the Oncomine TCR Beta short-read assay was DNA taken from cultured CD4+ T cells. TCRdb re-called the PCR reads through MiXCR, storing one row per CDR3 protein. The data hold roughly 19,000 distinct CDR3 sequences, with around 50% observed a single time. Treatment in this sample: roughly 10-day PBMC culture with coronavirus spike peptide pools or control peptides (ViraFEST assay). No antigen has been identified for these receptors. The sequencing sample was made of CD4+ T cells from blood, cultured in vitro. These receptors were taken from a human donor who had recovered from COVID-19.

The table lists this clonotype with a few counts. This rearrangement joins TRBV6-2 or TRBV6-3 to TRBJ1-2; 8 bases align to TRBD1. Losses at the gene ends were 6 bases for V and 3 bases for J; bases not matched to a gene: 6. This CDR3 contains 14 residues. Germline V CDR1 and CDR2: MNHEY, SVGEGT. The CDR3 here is CASSTDRAYYGYTF. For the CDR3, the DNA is TGTGCCAGCAGCACGGACAGGGCGTACTATGGCTACACCTTC.

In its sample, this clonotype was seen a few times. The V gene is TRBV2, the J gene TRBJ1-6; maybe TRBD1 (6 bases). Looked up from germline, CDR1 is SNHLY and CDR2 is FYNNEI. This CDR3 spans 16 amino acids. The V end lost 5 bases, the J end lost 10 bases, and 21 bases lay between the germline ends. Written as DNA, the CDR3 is TGTGCCAGCAGTCGTCCCCGCCGGGGGGACAAATCACCCCTCCACTTT. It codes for CASSRPRRGDKSPLHF.

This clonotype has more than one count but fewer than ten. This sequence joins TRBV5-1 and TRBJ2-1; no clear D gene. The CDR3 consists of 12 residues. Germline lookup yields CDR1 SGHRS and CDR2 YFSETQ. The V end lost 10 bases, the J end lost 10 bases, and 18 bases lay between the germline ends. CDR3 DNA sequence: TGCGCCTCACGCGCCCAGCCTCGGGAGCAGTTCTTC. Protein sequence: CASRAQPREQFF. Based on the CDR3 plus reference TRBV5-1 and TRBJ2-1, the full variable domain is KAGVTQTPRYLIKTRGQQVTLSCSPISGHRSVSWYQQTPGQGLQFLFEYFSETQRNKGNFPGRFSGRQFSNSRSEMNVSTLELGDSALYLCASRAQPREQFFGPGTRLTVL.